These 13 T cell receptor beta chains originate from one sample sequenced in a study of cytomegalovirus exposure and HLA in healthy donors. The PCR employed 60 Vbeta primers together with 13 Jbeta primers. Measured with immunoSEQ multiplex PCR; TCRdb has only the in-frame clones, and not every one. This sample has approximately 100,000 clones, with just under 75% found just once. Sequencing input: PBMCs. The receptor set was obtained from a man aged 45-65 years in good health and CMV-seropositive.

The chain recombines TRBV11-2 with TRBJ1-1; D uncertain. Germline V gives CDR1 SGHAT, CDR2 FQNNGV. The CDR3 has 12 residues. V lost 5 bases, J lost 6 bases, and 10 bases lay in between. The CDR3 loop is CASSPEWSEAFF. CDR3 sequence (DNA): TGTGCCAGCAGCCCTGAGTGGTCTGAAGCTTTCTTT. Full variable domain (outside the CDR3, taken from reference TRBV11-2 and TRBJ1-1): EAGVAQSPRYKIIEKRQSVAFWCNPISGHATLYWYQQILGQGPKLLIQFQNNGVVDDSQLPKDRFSAERLKGVDSTLKIQPAKLEDSAVYLCASSPEWSEAFFGQGTRLTVV.

V and J are TRBV6-1 and TRBJ1-1; 8 nucleotides agree with TRBD1. With V trimmed by 6 bases and J by 7 bases, 10 bases remained unmatched. This CDR3 is 14 amino acids long. The germline gives CDR1 MNHNS, CDR2 SASEGT. The CDR3 spells CASSGGDRPLEAFF. CDR3 bases: TGTGCCAGCAGCGGAGGGGACAGGCCCCTTGAAGCTTTCTTT.

The chain has TRBV9 and TRBJ1-3; D gene uncertain. Germline V CDR1 and CDR2: SGDLS, YYNGEE. This CDR3 spans 13 amino acids. The V gene lost 5 bases and the J gene lost 0 bases, with 6 bases spanning the gap. The CDR3, as DNA: TGTGCCAGCAGTAGGAGCTCTGGAAACACCATATATTTT. Translating gives CASSRSSGNTIYF. Filled out from reference TRBV9 and TRBJ1-3, the complete variable domain reads DSGVTQTPKHLITATGQRVTLRCSPRSGDLSVYWYQQSLDQGLQFLIQYYNGEERAKGNILERFSAQQFPDLHSELNLSSLELGDSALYFCASSRSSGNTIYFGEGSWLTVV.

In regard to this clone: One end of the junction varies from germline; a read error may be responsible. Other DNA sequences in the sample encode the same CDR3. J is TRBJ1-4 and V is TRBV7-6; 7 bases line up with TRBD1. CDR1 SGHVS and CDR2 FNYEAQ come from the germline V gene. This CDR3 is built from 15 residues. This chain's CDR3 is CASSLDRDYNEKLFF. CDR3 sequence (DNA): TGTGCCAGTAGCTTAGACAGGGATTATAATGAAAAACTGTTTTTT.

The rearrangement joins TRBV4-1 to TRBJ2-1; 10 bases are a match to TRBD2. With V trimmed by 2 bases and J by 7 bases, 5 bases remained unmatched. The CDR3 is 15 residues long. Germline CDR1 MGHRA, CDR2 YSYEKL. The CDR3 DNA sequence: TGCGCCAGCAGCCAAATCCTAGCGGGGGCGAATGAGCAGTTCTTC. It encodes CASSQILAGANEQFF.

This clone was counted a single time. The chain is built from TRBV29-1 and TRBJ2-1; TRBD1 might be the D (6 bases). The CDR3 totals 13 residues. Germline CDR1 is SQVTM and CDR2 is ANQGSEA. Trimming cost V 2 bases and J 2 bases, with 7 bases left between them. CDR3 residues: CSVEWTAYNEQFF. CDR3 coding DNA: TGCAGCGTTGAATGGACAGCCTACAATGAGCAGTTCTTC.

The chain is built from TRBV7-9 and TRBJ1-1, with a weak D call TRBD1 (5 bases). The CDR3 is 14 residues long. V shed 3 bases and J shed 1 base, with 9 bases lying between them. Germline values: CDR1 SEHNR, CDR2 FQNEAQ (reference sequence). For the CDR3, the DNA is TGTGCCAGCAGCTTCGACAGATCGAACACTGAAGCTTTCTTT. Amino acid sequence: CASSFDRSNTEAFF.

The chain is built from TRBV6-5 and TRBJ2-1, with TRBD2 identical over 8 bases. Trimming at V came to 7 bases and at J to 8 bases, leaving 10 bases not matched to a gene. The CDR3 extends over 14 amino acids. CDR1 is MNHEY, CDR2 SVGAGI, per germline. The CDR3 protein is CASTAGGTFDEQFF. The DNA for the CDR3 is TGTGCCAGCACGGCGGGGGGTACTTTCGATGAGCAGTTCTTC.

This clone has only one observation. The rearrangement uses TRBV11-2 and TRBJ1-1, with TRBD1 identical over 9 bases. The CDR3 totals 13 residues. V was clipped by 4 bases and J by 11 bases; unmatched bases: 8. Germline V gene lookup returns CDR1 SGHAT and CDR2 FQNNGV. Here the CDR3 reads CASSSDTGGLAFF. The CDR3 coding sequence is TGTGCCAGCAGCTCCGACACAGGGGGCTTGGCTTTCTTT.

CDR3 sequence (DNA): TGTGCCCTAGGACAGTTCGGGGAAGCTTTCTTT. Translating gives CALGQFGEAFF. This chain uses TRBV30 with TRBJ1-1; D might be TRBD1 (6 bases). The CDR3 is 11 amino acids. Germline V CDR1 and CDR2: GTSNPN, SVGIG (reference sequence). Trimming took off 8 bases at V and 8 bases at J, with 15 bases between the two ends.

The chain couples TRBV13 to TRBJ2-2, with D perhaps matching TRBD1 (6 bases). The CDR3 covers 16 residues. Germline V gives CDR1 PRHDT, CDR2 FYEKMQ (reference sequence). V was pared by 3 bases and J by 0 bases, with 11 bases between. Here the CDR3 DNA reads TGTGCCAGCAGCTTCCAAGGGGGATCGAACACCGGGGAGCTGTTTTTT. As protein: CASSFQGGSNTGELFF.

The chain carries TRBV5-1 and TRBJ1-4, with TRBD1 matching over 7 bases. This CDR3 contains 14 residues. CDR1 and CDR2 from the germline V gene are SGHRS and YFSETQ. The V segment lost 1 base and the J segment 3 bases; nucleotides outside the gene matches: 0. This chain's CDR3 is CASSLTGANEKLFF. CDR3 nucleotide sequence: TGCGCCAGCAGCTTGACAGGGGCTAATGAAAAACTGTTTTTT.

This clone has a handful of counts. CDR3 DNA: TGCGCCAGCAACAACCTTACAAGTTTAGAGACCCAGTACTTC. Translating it yields CASNNLTSLETQYF. This chain joins TRBV5-1 and TRBJ2-5; D ambiguous. Trimming cost V 6 bases and J 4 bases, with 16 bases left between them. Per germline, CDR1 SGHRS and CDR2 YFSETQ. The CDR3 is made up of 14 amino acids.